This T cell receptor (beta chain) is from a study of blood T cell repertoires in COVID-19. About the study: The United States, Italy and Spain supplied acute and convalescent COVID-19 samples. The analysed material was cDNA or gDNA that came from T cells, B-cell-depleted T cells, or PBMCs.

Profiled with immunoSEQ multiplex PCR; TCRdb holds only in-frame clones, not every one. The table lists approximately 72,000 clones, 75% to 85% of them singletons. This clone has just a few counts. The V and J ends lost 5 bases and 0 bases respectively, with 11 bases between them. The CDR3 consists of 15 residues. Per germline, CDR1 SGHTA and CDR2 FQGNSA. The chain is built from TRBV7-2 and TRBJ2-1; D is unclear. The sequence was collected from a man between 45 and 60 years old with acute or convalescent COVID-19. The material sequenced was peripheral blood. CDR3 sequence: CASSRQAFSYNEQFF. In DNA, the CDR3 is TGTGCCAGCAGCCGCCAGGCCTTCTCCTACAATGAGCAGTTCTTC.